This T cell receptor (beta chain) was retrieved from a study of blood T cells in healthy people across ages. This clonotype occurred a few times. Its target is not known. For the second PCR, which ran for about 7 to 11 cycles, a sample-barcoded 5' primer and a J-beta primer mix were used. TCRdb analysed the 5' RACE reads with MiXCR anew, one entry per CDR3 protein. The sample holds hundreds of thousands of distinct CDR3 sequences; around 38% are singletons and the top ten take around 30%. Broader study findings: Strongly correlated with naive T cell percentage was TCR beta diversity. It was held that the diversity estimates obtained from one million T cells were underestimates.

The CDR3 has 14 amino acids. Trimming removed 3 bases from V and 2 bases from J, with 11 bases in between. Sequenced material: blood. V gene TRBV12-3 or TRBV12-4 combines with J gene TRBJ2-7; the D is unclear. The clonotype was recovered from a man of 80 years or more in good health. The CDR3: CASSFEQNTYEQYF. The CDR3 nucleotides read TGTGCCAGCAGTTTTGAACAGAACACCTACGAGCAGTACTTC.